Here is one T cell receptor (beta chain) with its context. What it binds is unknown. This entry is derived from a study of beta chain features in type 1 diabetes. Points from the study as a whole: TCRB CDR3s from Type 1 diabetes patients were moderately but significantly shorter in all four CD4+ subsets.

Since all of the isolated RNA was reverse transcribed, expressed TCRB transcripts were what got sequenced. Measured with immunoSEQ multiplex PCR; TCRdb has only the in-frame clones, and not every one. The sample has about 470,000 clones, approximately 30% seen once; the top ten hold about 0.065%. Germline values: CDR1 SGHTA, CDR2 FQGTGA. V was pared by 5 bases and J by 1 base, with 14 bases between. The CDR3 is made up of 15 amino acids. Each of the CD4+ naive, central memory, regulatory and stem cell-like memory populations was sorted via CD45RO/CCR7/CD25/CD127/CD95/CD27. Sequencing was carried out using naive CD4+ T cells from blood. This receptor was obtained from a man aged 18 to 30 in good health. The chain combines TRBV7-3 with TRBJ2-5; possible D gene TRBD1, 5 bases. The CDR3 nucleotides are TGTGCCAGCAGCCTCCTGGGGCAGCCCCAAGAGACCCAGTACTTC. Encoded protein: CASSLLGQPQETQYF.